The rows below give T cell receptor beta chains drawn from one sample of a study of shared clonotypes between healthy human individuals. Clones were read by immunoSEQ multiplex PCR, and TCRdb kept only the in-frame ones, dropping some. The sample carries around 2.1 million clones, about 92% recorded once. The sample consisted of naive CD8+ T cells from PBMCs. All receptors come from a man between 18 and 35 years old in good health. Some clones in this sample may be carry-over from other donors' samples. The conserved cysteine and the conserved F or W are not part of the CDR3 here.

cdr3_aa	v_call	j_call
ASSQGRTDTQY	TRBV7-6	TRBJ2-3
ASSPPGAQY	TRBV27	TRBJ2-7
ASSLRPGTSGGNTDTQY	TRBV5-5	TRBJ2-3
SSRGDGDYGYT	TRBV29-1	TRBJ1-2
ASSTPTGLAGEDEQF	TRBV28	TRBJ2-1
AWSVLRTETQY	TRBV30	TRBJ2-5
ASNRFPDRGDTQY	TRBV28	TRBJ2-3
ASSLSGIQGRGLGGETQY	TRBV27	TRBJ2-5
ASSLRTYRENEQF	TRBV28	TRBJ2-1
ASSLVYTTEAF	TRBV7-6	TRBJ1-1
ATSRARGAYYEQY	TRBV15	TRBJ2-7
ASSLVQGEGEDGYT	TRBV5-6	TRBJ1-2
ASSEFYNEQF	TRBV10-1	TRBJ2-1
ARTYLPPWGQPQH	TRBV27	TRBJ1-5
ASSQEGRGNYNEQF	TRBV4-1	TRBJ2-1
ASSQKDRESYNEQF	TRBV4-1	TRBJ2-1
ASSGRTSGSYEQY	TRBV5-1	TRBJ2-7
ASSLKLAAEQF	TRBV5-4	TRBJ2-1
ASSPDGTYSYEQY	TRBV27	TRBJ2-7
ASSPRGGSELETQY	TRBV7-9	TRBJ2-5
ASSPRAFEQF	TRBV19	TRBJ2-1
ASSLGHASTDTQY	TRBV11-2	TRBJ2-3
ASSLWLEGRNTEAF	TRBV5-1	TRBJ1-1
ASSRGTTNTEAF	TRBV27	TRBJ1-1
ASSLVPGGVNEQF	TRBV11-2	TRBJ2-1
AIRDGTNEKLF	TRBV10-3	TRBJ1-4
ARGGTDYGYT	TRBV21-1	TRBJ1-2
ASSGTFSSYEQY	TRBV2	TRBJ2-7
ASSVAPGGPGGLKKYEQY	TRBV9	TRBJ2-7
ASRLTGGPYEQY	TRBV28	TRBJ2-7
ASTQWAGLNTGELF	TRBV27	TRBJ2-2
ASRPPLKETQY	TRBV7-9	TRBJ2-5
ASSYMVGGYEQY	TRBV6-5	TRBJ2-7
ASSPRGRYTEAF	TRBV28	TRBJ1-1
ASSSWGEGPGANVLT	TRBV5-4	TRBJ2-6
ASSMTPRGEQF	TRBV19	TRBJ2-1
ASSESTSLGRYEQY	TRBV10-2	TRBJ2-7
ASSPGTLEAEAF	TRBV6-1	TRBJ1-1
ASSVASRTSGSGGTGELF	TRBV9	TRBJ2-2
ASSENGAWGGELF	TRBV25-1	TRBJ2-2
ASSYGRANYGYT	TRBV27	TRBJ1-2
ASSLVGGTYEQY	TRBV19	TRBJ2-7
ASSQDMRFSYGYT	TRBV5-5	TRBJ1-2
ASSPTQLLAGENEQF	TRBV4-2	TRBJ2-1
ASSQLRLAEETQY	TRBV4-2	TRBJ2-5
ASSLAEDPYEQY	TRBV5-1	TRBJ2-7
ASSHPPGGKYEQY	TRBV28	TRBJ2-7
ASSHSSGTEQF	TRBV25-1	TRBJ2-1
ASSLGTTYNEQF	TRBV7-9	TRBJ2-1
ASSPIGGLGYT	TRBV4-1	TRBJ1-2
ASSPTTGAVEAF	TRBV19	TRBJ1-1
ASSLRTGLEQF	TRBV27	TRBJ2-1
ASLPGLTNTEAF	TRBV19	TRBJ1-1
ASSVAATRHTEAF	TRBV9	TRBJ1-1